The 3 T cell receptor beta chains reported below all come from one sample, sequenced in a study of blood T cells in healthy people across ages. Primed by a sample-barcoded 5' primer and a J-beta primer mix, a second PCR proceeded for 7 to 11 cycles. TCRdb analysed the 5' RACE reads with MiXCR anew, one entry per CDR3 protein. The sample consists of more than 800,000 distinct CDR3 sequences, 45% of them appearing once. The sample taken for sequencing was blood. All receptors derive from a woman aged 60-75 years in good health.

This chain links TRBV28 with TRBJ1-1; a weak D match, TRBD1 (5 bases). Per germline, CDR1 MDHEN and CDR2 SYDVKM. Trimming pared 7 bases from V and 1 base from J, leaving 10 bases between. CDR3 size: 13 residues. The CDR3 sequence is CASITGRNTEAFF. The CDR3 nucleotides are TGTGCCAGCATTACAGGCAGGAACACTGAAGCTTTCTTT.

This clonotype was detected a few times. Written as DNA, the CDR3 is TGCAGCGTGCTTGGACCGCGCTACGAGCAGTACTTC. The encoded protein is CSVLGPRYEQYF. The V and J genes are TRBV29-1 and TRBJ2-5; D uncertain. The J call may be faulty, since TRBJ2-7 better matches the DNA end. From germline, CDR1 is SQVTM and CDR2 ANQGSEA. The CDR3 has 12 residues.

This rearrangement joins TRBV9 to TRBJ1-5; D is undetermined. The CDR3 length is 15 residues. The germline CDR1 and CDR2 sequences are SGDLS and YYNGEE. V was trimmed by 2 bases and J by 4 bases, leaving 13 bases between them. The CDR3 bases are TGTGCCAGCAGCGTCGGAGAACTTGGGAATCAGCCCCAGCATTTT. It is translated as CASSVGELGNQPQHF.